This passage covers 21 T cell receptor beta chains from one sample sequenced in a study of T-cell memory formation after mild COVID-19. In TCRdb, the 5' RACE reads were re-called with MiXCR into one record per CDR3 protein. This table holds under 550,000 distinct CDR3 sequences, around a sixth found once. Sequenced material: PBMCs or a T cell subset sorted from them (not recorded which). The receptors come from an adult woman who had mild COVID-19 (a few samples of this study predate the infection). Cell type and time point are not known.

This clonotype was detected only a few times. The rearrangement links TRBV20-1 to TRBJ2-3; 13 nucleotides agree with TRBD2. The CDR3 has 16 residues. The germline V gene encodes CDR1 DFQATT and CDR2 SNEGSKA (reference sequence). The trim removed 1 base at V and 4 bases at J, leaving 5 bases unmatched. The CDR3 loop reads CSARVRTSGRSDTQYF. For the CDR3, the DNA is TGCAGTGCTAGAGTCCGGACTAGCGGGAGATCAGATACGCAGTATTTT.

This clonotype was counted a few times. The chain joins TRBV7-6 to TRBJ2-6; D uncertain. With 8 bases removed from V and 2 bases from J, the gap between germline ends came to 10 bases. CDR3 length: 14 amino acids. The germline V gene encodes CDR1 SGHVS and CDR2 FNYEAQ. The CDR3 here is CASGPRTGANVLTF. CDR3 in DNA: TGTGCCAGCGGACCCAGAACTGGGGCCAACGTCCTGACTTTC.

The rearrangement uses TRBV21-1 and TRBJ2-7; the table calls TRBD1, which could not be checked here. TRBV21-1 is a listed pseudogene. CDR3 size: 16 residues. In DNA form, the CDR3 reads TGTGCCAGCAGCCCCAACAGGGAATCGCAGCGCTACGAGCAGTACTTC. Protein sequence: CASSPNRESQRYEQYF.

This clonotype appeared a few times. The chain has TRBV15 and TRBJ2-3; D gene uncertain. This CDR3 has 15 residues. Germline CDR1 and CDR2: LNHNV and YYDKDF (reference sequence). V lost 3 bases to trimming and J lost 2 bases, with 12 bases between them. The CDR3 nucleotides read TGTGCCACCAGCAGCCAAGGGCTAAACACAGATACGCAGTATTTT. This translates into CATSSQGLNTDTQYF. Together with reference TRBV15 and TRBJ2-3, the CDR3 gives the full variable domain: DAMVIQNPRYQVTQFGKPVTLSCSQTLNHNVMYWYQQKSSQAPKLLFHYYDKDFNNEADTPDNFQSRRPNTSFCFLDIRSPGLGDTAMYLCATSSQGLNTDTQYFGPGTRLTVL.

This clonotype appeared a few times. This chain links TRBV20-1 with TRBJ2-7; D ambiguous. Trimming removed 1 base from V and 4 bases from J, with 11 bases in between. This CDR3 has 13 amino acids. Germline V gene lookup returns CDR1 DFQATT and CDR2 SNEGSKA (reference sequence). The CDR3 DNA reads as TGCAGTGCTAGAGTGGACCTGGAGTACGAGCAGTACTTC. This gives the protein CSARVDLEYEQYF.

The J gene is TRBJ1-6, the V gene TRBV11-1; D gene unclear. V was pared by 2 bases and J by 4 bases, with 9 bases between. Germline V CDR1 and CDR2: SGHAT, FQDESV (reference sequence). This CDR3 has 15 amino acids. Here the CDR3 reads CASSLWADYNSPLHF. CDR3 in DNA: TGTGCCAGCAGCTTATGGGCGGATTATAATTCACCCCTCCACTTT.

This clonotype turned up a few times. The V and J genes are TRBV12-3 or TRBV12-4 and TRBJ1-1, with a tentative D call TRBD1 (5 bases). The CDR3 extends over 15 amino acids. V lost 5 bases and J lost 0, with 13 bases in between. The DNA of the CDR3 is TGTGCCAGCAGTCCACCCGCGGGGCTGAACACTGAAGCTTTCTTT. This codes for CASSPPAGLNTEAFF.

This chain connects TRBV6-1 to TRBJ2-3; TRBD2 agrees at 7 bases. The germline V gene has CDR1 MNHNS and CDR2 SASEGT. V shed 3 bases and J 3 bases; nucleotides not matched to a gene: 3. This CDR3 is 14 amino acids long. The CDR3 bases are TGTGCCAGCAGTGAGGGGGGGATTACAGATACGCAGTATTTT. It encodes CASSEGGITDTQYF.

This clonotype was observed a handful of times. The genes are TRBV9 and TRBJ2-1, with D possibly TRBD2 on 5 matching bases. V gave up 0 bases and J gave up 2 bases, with 9 bases separating them. Germline V lookup: CDR1 SGDLS, CDR2 YYNGEE. The CDR3 consists of 15 residues. The CDR3 spells CASSVESGAYNEQFF. The CDR3 DNA reads TGTGCCAGCAGCGTAGAGAGCGGAGCCTACAATGAGCAGTTCTTC. Supplemented by reference TRBV9 and TRBJ2-1, the full variable domain reads DSGVTQTPKHLITATGQRVTLRCSPRSGDLSVYWYQQSLDQGLQFLIQYYNGEERAKGNILERFSAQQFPDLHSELNLSSLELGDSALYFCASSVESGAYNEQFFGPGTRLTVL.

This chain uses TRBV29-1 with TRBJ1-1; perhaps TRBD1 as D (6 bases). Trimming cost V 7 bases and J 2 bases, with 11 bases left between them. The V gene's germline CDR1 is SQVTM and CDR2 ANQGSEA. This CDR3 has 12 residues. CDR3 DNA: TGCAGCGGGAGGGACACCAACACTGAAGCTTTCTTT. This codes for CSGRDTNTEAFF.

This clonotype was counted only a few times. V usage is TRBV6-2 or TRBV6-3 and J usage is TRBJ2-4, with D hard to call. The V gene lost 6 bases and the J gene lost 1 base, with 16 bases spanning the gap. Germline loops: CDR1 MNHEY, CDR2 SVGEGT. The CDR3 runs to 16 residues. CDR3 sequence (DNA): TGTGCCAGCAGCCAAACAATGGGCGCGGCCAAAAACATTCAGTACTTC. Encoded protein: CASSQTMGAAKNIQYF.

CDR3 sequence reads: CASSLRGAGNTIYF. CDR3 DNA: TGTGCCAGCAGTTTACGAGGGGCTGGAAACACCATATATTTT. The rearrangement links TRBV12-3 or TRBV12-4 to TRBJ1-3; weak D call: TRBD1 (5 bases). The V end was cut by 2 bases, the J end by 2 bases, with 7 bases between. The CDR3 extends over 14 amino acids.

The chain recombines TRBV5-6 with TRBJ2-7; 9 positions agree with TRBD1. Germline loops: CDR1 SGHDT, CDR2 YYEEEE. CDR3 size: 14 residues. Germline trimming cut 3 bases from V and 11 bases from J; bases unmatched to any gene: 12. CDR3 nucleotide sequence: TGTGCCAGCAGCTATCAGCCAATGACAGGGGGGGAGTACTTC. It encodes CASSYQPMTGGEYF.

This chain uses TRBV9 with TRBJ2-3; D is perhaps TRBD2 (7 bases). The CDR3 is made up of 17 amino acids. Germline V gene data show CDR1 as SGDLS and CDR2 as YYNGEE. The V end lost 5 bases, the J end lost 1 base, and 20 bases lay between the germline ends. CDR3 DNA sequence: TGTGCCAGCAGTCCCGCCCCGGGGGGCCTCGGCACAGATACGCAGTATTTT. Protein sequence: CASSPAPGGLGTDTQYF.

This clonotype appeared many times. The chain combines TRBV12-3 or TRBV12-4 with TRBJ2-1; TRBD2 aligns across 14 bases. J gave up 3 bases and V 6 bases, and 7 bases lay outside the gene matches. CDR3 length equals 17 residues. The CDR3 loop reads CASSRGLAGVGYNEQFF. CDR3 coding DNA: TGTGCCAGCAGCCGGGGACTAGCGGGAGTAGGCTACAATGAGCAGTTCTTC.

This chain links TRBV5-5 with TRBJ1-1, with 7 bases matching TRBD1. Germline lookup yields CDR1 SGHKS and CDR2 YYEKEE (reference sequence). The CDR3 is made up of 13 amino acids. Unmatched junction bases numbered 4, after V lost 2 bases and J lost 6 bases. CDR3 loop: CASSFAGTAEAFF. The CDR3 DNA follows: TGTGCCAGCAGCTTCGCCGGGACAGCTGAAGCTTTCTTT.

The rearrangement joins TRBV12-3 or TRBV12-4 to TRBJ2-6; tentative D call: TRBD1 (6 bases). V shed 6 bases and J shed 2 bases, with 8 bases lying between them. This CDR3 is built from 14 residues. CDR3 amino acids: CASRTGPGANVLTF. CDR3 nucleotides: TGTGCCAGCAGAACAGGGCCTGGGGCCAACGTCCTGACTTTC.

This clonotype was seen more than once but under ten times. V gene TRBV7-9 combines with J gene TRBJ2-3, with unresolved D. V was pared by 3 bases and J by 2 bases, with 6 bases between. The CDR3 runs 13 residues. Germline V gene data show CDR1 as SEHNR and CDR2 as FQNEAQ (reference sequence). DNA for the CDR3: TGTGCCAGCAGCTTTTTCGTCACAGATACGCAGTATTTT. Translated: CASSFFVTDTQYF.

This clonotype has more than one count but fewer than ten. The chain recombines TRBV6-1 with TRBJ1-5, with D unclear. CDR3 size: 14 residues. The ends were cut back, 4 bases at V and 6 bases at J, with 13 bases in the middle. The V gene's germline CDR1 is MNHNS and CDR2 SASEGT. The CDR3 sequence: CASSVSAVRQPQHF. The CDR3 region has the DNA TGTGCCAGCAGTGTCAGCGCGGTCCGTCAGCCCCAGCATTTT.

The V gene is TRBV24-1, the J gene TRBJ2-3; 7 bases fit TRBD1. Germline CDR1 and CDR2: KGHDR and SFDVKD. This CDR3 comprises 13 residues. Trimming took 5 bases from V and 6 from J; bases not matched to a gene: 4. The CDR3 coding sequence is TGTGCCACCAGTGCTACCAGGGGGGATACGCAGTATTTT. Translated, it gives CATSATRGDTQYF.

The sample holds a few counts of this clonotype. V is TRBV12-3 or TRBV12-4 and J is TRBJ2-1, with D perhaps given as TRBD1 or TRBD2 (6 bases each). V was pared by 8 bases and J by 5 bases, with 19 bases between. The CDR3 spans 15 residues. CDR3 sequence: CASLDEWGADNEQFF. The CDR3 bases are TGTGCCAGCCTGGATGAGTGGGGGGCGGACAATGAGCAGTTCTTC.